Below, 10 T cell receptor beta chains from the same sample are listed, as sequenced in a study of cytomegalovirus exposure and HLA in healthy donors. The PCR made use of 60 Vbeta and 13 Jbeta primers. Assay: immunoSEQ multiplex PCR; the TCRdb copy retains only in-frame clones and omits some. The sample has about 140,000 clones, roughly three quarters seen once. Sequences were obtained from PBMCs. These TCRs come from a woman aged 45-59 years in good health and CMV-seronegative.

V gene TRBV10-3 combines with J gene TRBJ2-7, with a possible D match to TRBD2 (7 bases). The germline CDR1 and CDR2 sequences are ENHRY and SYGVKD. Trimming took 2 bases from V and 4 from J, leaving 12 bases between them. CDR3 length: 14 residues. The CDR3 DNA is TGTGCCATCAGTGAGAGAGGGGGGGAGTACGAGCAGTACTTC. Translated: CAISERGGEYEQYF.

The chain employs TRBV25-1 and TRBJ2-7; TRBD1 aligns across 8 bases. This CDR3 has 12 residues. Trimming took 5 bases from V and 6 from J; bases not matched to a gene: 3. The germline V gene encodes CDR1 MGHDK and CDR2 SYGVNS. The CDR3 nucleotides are TGTGCCAGCAGTCGGACAGGGCTCGAGCAGTACTTC. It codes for CASSRTGLEQYF.

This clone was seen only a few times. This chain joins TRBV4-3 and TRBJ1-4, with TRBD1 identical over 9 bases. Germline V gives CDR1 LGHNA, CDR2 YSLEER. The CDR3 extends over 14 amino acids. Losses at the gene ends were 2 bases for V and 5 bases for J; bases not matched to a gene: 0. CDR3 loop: CASSQTGGNEKLFF. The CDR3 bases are TGCGCCAGCAGCCAAACAGGGGGCAATGAAAAACTGTTTTTT.

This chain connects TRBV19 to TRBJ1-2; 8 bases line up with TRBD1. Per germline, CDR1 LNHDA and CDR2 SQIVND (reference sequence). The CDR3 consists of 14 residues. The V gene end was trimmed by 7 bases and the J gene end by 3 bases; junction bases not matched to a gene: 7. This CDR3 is CASKEQGADYGYTF. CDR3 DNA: TGTGCCAGTAAGGAGCAGGGGGCTGACTATGGCTACACCTTC.

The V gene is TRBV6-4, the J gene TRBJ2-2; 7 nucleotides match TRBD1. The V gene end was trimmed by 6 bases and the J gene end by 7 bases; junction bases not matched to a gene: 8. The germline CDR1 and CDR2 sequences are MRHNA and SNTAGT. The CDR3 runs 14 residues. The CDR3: CASRPDRDRGELFF. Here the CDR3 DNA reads TGTGCCAGCAGACCCGACAGGGATCGCGGGGAGCTGTTTTTT.

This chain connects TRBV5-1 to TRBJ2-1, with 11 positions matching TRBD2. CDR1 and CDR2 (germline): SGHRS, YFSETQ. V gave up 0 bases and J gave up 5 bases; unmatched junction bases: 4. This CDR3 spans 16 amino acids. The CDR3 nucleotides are TGCGCCAGCAGCTTGGTCGCTAGCGGGGGGAACAATGAGCAGTTCTTC. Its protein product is CASSLVASGGNNEQFF.

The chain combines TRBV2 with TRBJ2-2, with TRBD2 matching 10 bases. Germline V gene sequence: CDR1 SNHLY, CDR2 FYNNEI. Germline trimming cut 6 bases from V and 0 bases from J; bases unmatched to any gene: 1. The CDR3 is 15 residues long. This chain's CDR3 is CASRLAGTNTGELFF. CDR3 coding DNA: TGTGCCAGCAGACTAGCGGGGACGAACACCGGGGAGCTGTTTTTT.

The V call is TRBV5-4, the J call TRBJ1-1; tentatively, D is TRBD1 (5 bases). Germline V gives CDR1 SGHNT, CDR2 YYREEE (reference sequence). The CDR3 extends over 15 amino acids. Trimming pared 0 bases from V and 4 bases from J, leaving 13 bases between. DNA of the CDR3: TGTGCCAGCAGCTTGGGAGCCGGGGGTGGCACTGAAGCTTTCTTT. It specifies CASSLGAGGGTEAFF.

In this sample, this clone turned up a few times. The CDR3 nucleotides read TGTGCCAGCAGTACTGCCGGGACAGGGGGATACAATGAGCAGTTCTTC. This sequence encodes CASSTAGTGGYNEQFF. The V call is TRBV2, the J call TRBJ2-1, with TRBD1 matching over 11 bases. The ends lost 5 bases at V and 4 bases at J; junction bases unmatched: 7. CDR3 length equals 16 residues. CDR1 and CDR2 (germline): SNHLY, FYNNEI. Full variable domain (remainder filled in from reference TRBV2 and TRBJ2-1): EPEVTQTPSHQVTQMGQEVILRCVPISNHLYFYWYRQILGQKVEFLVSFYNNEISEKSEIFDDQFSVERPDGSNFTLKIRSTKLEDSAMYFCASSTAGTGGYNEQFFGPGTRLTVL.

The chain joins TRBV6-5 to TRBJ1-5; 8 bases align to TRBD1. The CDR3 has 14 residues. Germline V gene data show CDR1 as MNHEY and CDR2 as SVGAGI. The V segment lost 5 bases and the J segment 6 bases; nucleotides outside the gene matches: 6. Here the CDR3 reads CASSADRGGQPQHF. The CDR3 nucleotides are TGTGCCAGCAGTGCCGACAGGGGAGGTCAGCCCCAGCATTTT.